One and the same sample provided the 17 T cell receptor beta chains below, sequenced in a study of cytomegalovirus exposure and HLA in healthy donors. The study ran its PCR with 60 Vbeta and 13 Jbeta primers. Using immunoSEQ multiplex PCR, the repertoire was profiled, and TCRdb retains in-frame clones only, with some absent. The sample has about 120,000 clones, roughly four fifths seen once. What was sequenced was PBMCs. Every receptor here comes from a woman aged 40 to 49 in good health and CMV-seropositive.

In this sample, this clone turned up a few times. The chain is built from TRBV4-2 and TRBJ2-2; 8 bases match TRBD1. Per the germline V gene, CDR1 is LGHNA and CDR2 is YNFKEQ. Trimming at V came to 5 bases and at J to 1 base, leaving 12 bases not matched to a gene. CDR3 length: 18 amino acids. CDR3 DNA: TGTGCCAGCAGCTCCATCCTCGCAGGGGGCGAGAACACCGGGGAGCTGTTTTTT. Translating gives CASSSILAGGENTGELFF.

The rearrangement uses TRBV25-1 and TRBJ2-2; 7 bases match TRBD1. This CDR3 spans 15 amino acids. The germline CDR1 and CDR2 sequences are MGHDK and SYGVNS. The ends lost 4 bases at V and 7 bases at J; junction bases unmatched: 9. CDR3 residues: CASSAPTRGIGELFF. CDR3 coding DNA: TGTGCCAGCAGTGCCCCGACCAGGGGGATCGGGGAGCTGTTTTTT.

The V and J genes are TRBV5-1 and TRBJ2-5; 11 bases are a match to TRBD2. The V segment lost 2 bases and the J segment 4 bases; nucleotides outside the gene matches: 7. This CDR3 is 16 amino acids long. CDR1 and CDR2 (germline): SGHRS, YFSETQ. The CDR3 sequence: CASSLLLAGGGETQYF. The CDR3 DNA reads TGCGCCAGCAGCTTACTCCTAGCGGGAGGCGGAGAGACCCAGTACTTC.

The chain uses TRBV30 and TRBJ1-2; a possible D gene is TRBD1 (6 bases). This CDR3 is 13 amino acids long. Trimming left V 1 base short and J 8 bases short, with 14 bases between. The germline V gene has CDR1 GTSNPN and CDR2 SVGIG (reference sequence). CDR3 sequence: CAWSASDRLGYTF. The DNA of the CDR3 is TGTGCCTGGAGTGCATCCGACAGGTTGGGCTACACCTTC.

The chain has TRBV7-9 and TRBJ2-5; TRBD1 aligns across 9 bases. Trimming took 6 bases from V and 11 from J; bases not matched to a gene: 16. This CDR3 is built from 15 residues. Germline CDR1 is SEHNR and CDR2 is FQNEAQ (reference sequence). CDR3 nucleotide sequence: TGTGCCAGCAGAAACGGGACAGGGTATCTTGGAGAGCAGTACTTC. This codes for CASRNGTGYLGEQYF. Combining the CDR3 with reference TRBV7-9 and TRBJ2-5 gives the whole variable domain DTGVSQNPRHKITKRGQNVTFRCDPISEHNRLYWYRQTLGQGPEFLTYFQNEAQLEKSRLLSDRFSAERPKGSFSTLEIQRTEQGDSAMYLCASRNGTGYLGEQYFGPGTRLLVL.

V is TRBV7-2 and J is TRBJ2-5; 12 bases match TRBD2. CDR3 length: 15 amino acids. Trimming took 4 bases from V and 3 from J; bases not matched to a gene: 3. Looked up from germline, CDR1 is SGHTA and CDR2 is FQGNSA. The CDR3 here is CASSSTSGGKETQYF. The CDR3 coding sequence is TGTGCCAGCAGCTCAACTAGCGGGGGGAAAGAGACCCAGTACTTC.

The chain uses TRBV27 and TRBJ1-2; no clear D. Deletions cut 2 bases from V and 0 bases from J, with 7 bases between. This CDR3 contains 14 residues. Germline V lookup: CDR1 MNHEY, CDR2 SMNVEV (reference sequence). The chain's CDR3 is CASSLRVSNYGYTF. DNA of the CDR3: TGTGCCAGCAGTTTACGAGTCTCTAACTATGGCTACACCTTC.

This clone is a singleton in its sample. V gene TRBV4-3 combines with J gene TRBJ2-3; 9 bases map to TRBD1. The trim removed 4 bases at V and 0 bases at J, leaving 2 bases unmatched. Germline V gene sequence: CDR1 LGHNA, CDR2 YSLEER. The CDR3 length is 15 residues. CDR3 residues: CASSPGTGSTDTQYF. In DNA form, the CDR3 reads TGCGCCAGCAGCCCTGGGACAGGGAGCACAGATACGCAGTATTTT.

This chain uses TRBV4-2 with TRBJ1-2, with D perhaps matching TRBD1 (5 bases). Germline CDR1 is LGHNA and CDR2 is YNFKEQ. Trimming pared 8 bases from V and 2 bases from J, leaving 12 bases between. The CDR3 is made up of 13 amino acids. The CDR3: CASAVPGNYGYTF. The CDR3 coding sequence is TGTGCCAGCGCGGTACCAGGGAACTATGGCTACACCTTC.

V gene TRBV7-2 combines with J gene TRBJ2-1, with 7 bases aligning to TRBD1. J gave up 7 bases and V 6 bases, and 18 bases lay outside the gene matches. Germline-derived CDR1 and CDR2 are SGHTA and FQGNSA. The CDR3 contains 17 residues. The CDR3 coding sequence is TGTGCCAGCAGTCTTAGGGGGAGAGGACAGGCAAGGAATGAGCAGTTCTTC. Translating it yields CASSLRGRGQARNEQFF.

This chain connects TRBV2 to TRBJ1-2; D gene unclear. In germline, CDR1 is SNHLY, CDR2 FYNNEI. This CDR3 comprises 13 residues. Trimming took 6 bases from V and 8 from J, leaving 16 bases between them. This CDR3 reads CASRGPATIGYTF. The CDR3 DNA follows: TGTGCCAGCAGGGGCCCGGCCACAATAGGCTACACCTTC.

In DNA form, the CDR3 reads TGTGCCAGCAGCTTGGAGCAGGGGGATGGCTACACCTTC. Protein: CASSLEQGDGYTF. V gene TRBV5-6 combines with J gene TRBJ1-2; 7 bases align to TRBD1. The CDR3 covers 13 residues. The germline V gene has CDR1 SGHDT and CDR2 YYEEEE. Trimming took 0 bases from V and 6 from J; bases not matched to a gene: 2.

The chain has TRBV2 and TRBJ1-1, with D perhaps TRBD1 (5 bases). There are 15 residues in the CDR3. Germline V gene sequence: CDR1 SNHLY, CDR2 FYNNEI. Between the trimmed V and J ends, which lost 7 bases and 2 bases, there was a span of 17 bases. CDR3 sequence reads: CASIHTGGGNTEAFF. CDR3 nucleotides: TGTGCCAGCATCCATACCGGGGGGGGAAACACTGAAGCTTTCTTT.

The CDR3 bases are TGTGCCAGTTCCGGGACAGGCCATTATAGCTCCTATAATTCACCCCTCCACTTT. Translating it yields CASSGTGHYSSYNSPLHF. The chain joins TRBV9 to TRBJ1-6; 8 nucleotides align to TRBD1. There are 18 residues in the CDR3. Trimming cost V 8 bases and J 0 bases; bases outside gene matches: 13. Looked up from germline, CDR1 is SGDLS and CDR2 is YYNGEE.

DNA for the CDR3: TGCGCCAGCAGCTCCCATGGGGCAGGGGGCCAAGACACTGAAGCTTTCTTT. Protein sequence: CASSSHGAGGQDTEAFF. The chain carries TRBV4-1 and TRBJ1-1; 8 positions match TRBD1. Germline-derived CDR1 and CDR2 are MGHRA and YSYEKL. The CDR3 is 17 residues long. Trimming at V came to 5 bases and at J to 3 bases, leaving 14 bases not matched to a gene.

The chain's CDR3 is CASSPGLAGGNEQFF. CDR3 nucleotide sequence: TGTGCCAGCTCACCCGGGCTAGCGGGGGGTAATGAGCAGTTCTTC. V and J are TRBV18 and TRBJ2-1, with 11 bases aligning to TRBD2. Looked up from germline, CDR1 is KGHSH and CDR2 is LQKENI. The trim removed 3 bases at V and 7 bases at J, leaving 5 bases unmatched. The CDR3 is made up of 15 amino acids.

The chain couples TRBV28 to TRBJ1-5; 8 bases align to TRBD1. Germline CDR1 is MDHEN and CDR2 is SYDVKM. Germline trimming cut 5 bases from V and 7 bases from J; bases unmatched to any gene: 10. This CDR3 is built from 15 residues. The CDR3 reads CASSEDRADGQPQHF. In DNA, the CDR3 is TGTGCCAGCAGTGAGGACAGGGCAGACGGCCAGCCCCAGCATTTT.